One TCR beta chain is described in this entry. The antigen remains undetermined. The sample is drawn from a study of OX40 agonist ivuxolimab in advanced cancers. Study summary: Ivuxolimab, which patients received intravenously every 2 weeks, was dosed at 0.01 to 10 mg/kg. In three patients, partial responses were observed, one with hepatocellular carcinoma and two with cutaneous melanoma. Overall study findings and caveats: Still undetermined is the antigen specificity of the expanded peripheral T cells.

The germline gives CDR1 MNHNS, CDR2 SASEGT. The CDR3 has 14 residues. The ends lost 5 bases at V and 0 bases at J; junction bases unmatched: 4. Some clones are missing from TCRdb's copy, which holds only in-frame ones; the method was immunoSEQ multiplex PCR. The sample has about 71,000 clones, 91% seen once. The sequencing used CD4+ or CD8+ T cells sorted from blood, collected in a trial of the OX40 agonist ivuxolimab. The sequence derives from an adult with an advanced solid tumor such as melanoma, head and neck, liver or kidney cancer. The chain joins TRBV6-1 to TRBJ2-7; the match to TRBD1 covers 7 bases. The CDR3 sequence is CASSFGTVSYEQYF. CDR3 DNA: TGTGCCAGCAGTTTTGGGACAGTCTCCTACGAGCAGTACTTC.